What follows are 8 T cell receptor beta chains derived from one specimen sequenced in a study of blood T cell repertoires in COVID-19. The protocol was immunoSEQ multiplex PCR, while the TCRdb copy is restricted to in-frame clones and leaves out a portion. The sample yields approximately 110,000 clones, under 75% seen once. Sequencing was performed on peripheral blood. These receptors all stem from a man older than 75 with acute or convalescent COVID-19.

The chain has TRBV4-3 and TRBJ2-4, with D hard to call. Trimming removed 1 base from V and 0 bases from J, with 7 bases in between. CDR1 and CDR2 (germline): LGHNA, YSLEER. This CDR3 is built from 15 residues. The CDR3 nucleotides read TGCGCCAGCAGCCAAGTTCACGGAGCCAAAAACATTCAGTACTTC. The encoded protein is CASSQVHGAKNIQYF.

The J gene is TRBJ2-1, the V gene TRBV25-1; 8 nucleotides align to TRBD2. CDR1 is MGHDK and CDR2 is SYGVNS in the germline V gene. CDR3 length: 13 residues. V lost 4 bases, J lost 8 bases, and 4 bases stayed unmatched. The CDR3 DNA follows: TGTGCCAGCAGTGGAATAGCGGGGCATGAGCAGTTCTTC. As protein: CASSGIAGHEQFF.

This clone showed up just a few times. The chain links TRBV19 to TRBJ1-5, with 7 bases matching TRBD1. Germline CDR1 reads LNHDA; CDR2 reads SQIVND (reference sequence). CDR3 length: 16 amino acids. Losses at the gene ends were 5 bases for V and 4 bases for J; bases not matched to a gene: 11. CDR3 DNA sequence: TGTGCCAGTAGTTCCTGGACAGGTTCTCTTAATCAGCCCCAGCATTTT. Its translation is CASSSWTGSLNQPQHF.

The rearrangement uses TRBV11-2 and TRBJ2-3; a weak D match, TRBD2 (5 bases). The CDR3 has 16 residues. Looked up from germline, CDR1 is SGHAT and CDR2 is FQNNGV. V was shortened by 1 base and J by 0 bases, with 11 bases between the two germline ends. The CDR3 coding sequence is TGTGCCAGCAGCTTAGCAGCGGCCTCTAGCACAGATACGCAGTATTTT. The encoded protein is CASSLAAASSTDTQYF.

This clone was recorded only once. CDR3 residues: CASSKTSGTKYEQYF. For the CDR3, the DNA is TGTGCCAGTAGCAAGACTAGCGGGACGAAGTACGAGCAGTACTTC. This rearrangement joins TRBV19 to TRBJ2-7, with 11 bases fitting TRBD2. Looked up from germline, CDR1 is LNHDA and CDR2 is SQIVND (reference sequence). V was pared by 6 bases and J by 4 bases, with 8 bases of the junction left unmatched. CDR3 length: 15 residues.

V is TRBV2 and J is TRBJ2-3, with D perhaps matching TRBD2 (6 bases). This CDR3 comprises 13 residues. V lost 3 bases and J lost 5, with 9 bases in between. The V gene's germline CDR1 is SNHLY and CDR2 FYNNEI. The CDR3 protein is CASSEGGGDTQYF. The CDR3 DNA reads as TGTGCCAGCAGTGAGGGGGGTGGAGATACGCAGTATTTT.

The rearrangement uses TRBV7-3 and TRBJ2-1; D is perhaps TRBD2 (6 bases). Per germline, CDR1 SGHTA and CDR2 FQGTGA. V dropped 2 bases and J dropped 6 bases, with 11 bases sitting between them. This CDR3 comprises 14 residues. CDR3 DNA sequence: TGTGCCAGCAGCTTAGCGGGGCCGCTCAATGAGCAGTTCTTC. It translates to CASSLAGPLNEQFF. The full variable domain, in which reference TRBV7-3 and TRBJ2-1 provide the parts outside the CDR3, is GAGVSQTPSNKVTEKGKYVELRCDPISGHTALYWYRQSLGQGPEFLIYFQGTGAADDSGLPNDRFFAVRPEGSVSTLKIQRTERGDSAVYLCASSLAGPLNEQFFGPGTRLTVL.

This chain links TRBV25-1 with TRBJ1-5; D gene unclear. V was trimmed by 7 bases and J by 9 bases, leaving 10 bases between them. Germline V gene sequence: CDR1 MGHDK, CDR2 SYGVNS. The CDR3 extends over 11 amino acids. CDR3 region: CASTHYGPQHF. The CDR3 coding sequence is TGTGCCAGCACCCACTATGGGCCCCAGCATTTT.